This T cell receptor (beta chain) was found in a study of vaccination effects on CD4 cells after COVID-19. The assay was immunoSEQ multiplex PCR, and TCRdb's table has in-frame clones only and misses some. The sample holds tens of thousands of clones, 75% to 80% seen once. Details on this clone: Its antigen remains unknown.

Under the ViraFEST assay, PBMC were stimulated with viral peptide pools so that antigen-specific CD4+ T cells expanded. Sequencing was performed afterwards. Scientists isolated CD4+ T cells after an approximately 10-day culture period ended. Convalescent patients had PCR-confirmed SARS-CoV-2 infection between March and December 2020. V gave up 1 base and J gave up 7 bases, with 10 bases separating them. This CDR3 region has 14 residues. Germline V gene lookup returns CDR1 SEHNR and CDR2 FQNEAQ (reference sequence). The sequence derives from a human donor who had a prior SARS-CoV-2 infection. Sequencing used CD4+ T cells from PBMCs cultured with HCoV-NL63 spike peptides, obtained before COVID-19 vaccination. The chain joins TRBV7-9 to TRBJ2-2; D perhaps matches TRBD1 (6 bases). In DNA form, the CDR3 reads TGTGCCAGCAGCTTAGGGACAGCTTTCGGGGAGCTGTTTTTT. This translates into CASSLGTAFGELFF.